This T cell receptor beta chain was identified during a study of blood T cell repertoires in COVID-19. As for the study in general: Donors in the United States, Italy and Spain gave samples during acute or convalescent COVID-19.

Per the authors' pipeline: Nucleated cell counts were estimated from reference gene primer amplification. Generated by immunoSEQ multiplex PCR, the TCRdb table keeps only in-frame clones and is missing some. The V and J calls and clone size were taken over from that table, and D and trimming were inferred from the DNA. The table records some 270,000 clones, 80% to 90% of them present only once. Participant ages covered about 18 to 90 years across about 22 US areas. Participants' own reports of clinical history determined their cohort assignment. About this clone itself: This sample also contains other DNA sequences that code for the same CDR3.

Trimming left V 3 bases short and J 1 base short, with 6 bases between. Germline assignment: CDR1 MNHEY and CDR2 SMNVEV (reference sequence). This CDR3 spans 13 amino acids. The specimen sequenced was PBMCs or T cells enriched from blood (not recorded which). This chain connects TRBV27 to TRBJ1-1; tentative D call: TRBD1 (6 bases). The source of this sequence is a woman aged 45 to 65 who had been exposed to COVID-19. CDR3 loop: CASSLGQNTEAFF. In DNA, the CDR3 is TGTGCCAGCAGTTTGGGACAGAACACTGAAGCTTTCTTT.